The T cell receptor (beta chain) described here comes from a study of blood T cell repertoires in COVID-19. The assay was immunoSEQ multiplex PCR, and TCRdb's table has in-frame clones only and misses some. Among over 90,000 clones listed, around nine tenths were seen once. CDR3 length equals 15 residues. V was shortened by 6 bases and J by 3 bases, with 15 bases between the two germline ends. The germline CDR1 and CDR2 sequences are SNHLY and FYNNEI. This chain joins TRBV2 and TRBJ1-5; D is unclear. Input material: peripheral blood. The origin of this receptor is a woman between 45 and 60 years old with COVID-19, enrolled during active disease. The CDR3 DNA is TGTGCCAGCAGGAAAACGGCGGCAAACAATCAGCCCCAGCATTTT. It specifies CASRKTAANNQPQHF. The full variable domain, completed using reference TRBV2 and TRBJ1-5, is EPEVTQTPSHQVTQMGQEVILRCVPISNHLYFYWYRQILGQKVEFLVSFYNNEISEKSEIFDDQFSVERPDGSNFTLKIRSTKLEDSAMYFCASRKTAANNQPQHFGDGTRLSIL.